The 32 T cell receptor beta chains in this list originate from one sample, sequenced in a study of T cells after yellow fever vaccination. Using its own MiXCR run on the 5' RACE reads, TCRdb lists one record per CDR3 protein. This sample has about 320,000 distinct CDR3 sequences, with approximately 4% found just once. The sequences come from PBMCs, collected 15 days after the yellow fever booster vaccination. The receptor set was obtained from a man aged 18 to 30 who received the YFV17D yellow fever vaccine.

This clonotype was recorded many times. This chain uses TRBV5-1 with TRBJ2-2; D not certain. V was cut by 0 bases and J by 4 bases, with 10 bases left in between. The length of the CDR3 is 15 residues. Germline CDR1 is SGHRS and CDR2 is YFSETQ. The DNA of the CDR3 is TGCGCCAGCAGCTTGGATGACGGAAGCACCGGGGAGCTGTTTTTT. This gives the protein CASSLDDGSTGELFF.

This clonotype was observed at least ten times. This chain joins TRBV20-1 and TRBJ2-3, with 9 bases identical to TRBD2. Germline-derived CDR1 and CDR2 are DFQATT and SNEGSKA (reference sequence). CDR3 size: 17 residues. With 6 bases clipped from V and 0 bases from J, the junction kept 13 bases outside the gene matches. The CDR3 reads CSATWAGGTSSTDTQYF. The CDR3 DNA sequence: TGCAGTGCAACCTGGGCGGGGGGGACCTCTAGCACAGATACGCAGTATTTT.

This clonotype has a handful of counts. The V call is TRBV7-6, the J call TRBJ2-1; D is possibly TRBD1 (8 bases). The V and J ends lost 7 bases and 7 bases respectively, with 29 bases between them. Germline V gene lookup returns CDR1 SGHVS and CDR2 FNYEAQ. CDR3 length: 18 residues. The CDR3 is CASTMGHLTGEGANEQFF. DNA for the CDR3: TGTGCCAGCACCATGGGGCACCTGACAGGGGAGGGAGCAAATGAGCAGTTCTTC.

The sample holds many counts of this clonotype. The chain recombines TRBV7-9 with TRBJ1-1; possible D gene TRBD1, 6 bases. Germline lookup yields CDR1 SEHNR and CDR2 FQNEAQ (reference sequence). The CDR3 consists of 14 residues. V was pared by 7 bases and J by 5 bases, with 17 bases between. CDR3 coding DNA: TGTGCCAGCACCCTAGACGGGGGCGCGACTGAAGCTTTCTTT. Its translation: CASTLDGGATEAFF.

The table lists this clonotype with many counts. The gene calls are TRBV5-1 and TRBJ2-4; tentative D call: TRBD2 (6 bases). V was trimmed by 0 bases and J by 1 base, leaving 11 bases between them. Germline CDR1 reads SGHRS; CDR2 reads YFSETQ. The length of the CDR3 is 16 residues. The CDR3 DNA reads TGCGCCAGCAGCTTGGCGCCGGGACTTGCCAAAAACATTCAGTACTTC. This translates into CASSLAPGLAKNIQYF.

The chain employs TRBV18 and TRBJ2-7, with D perhaps matching TRBD1 or TRBD2 (5 bases each). Trimming took off 3 bases at V and 3 bases at J, with 12 bases between the two ends. CDR1 and CDR2 from the germline V gene are KGHSH and LQKENI. The CDR3 spans 14 residues. Written as DNA, the CDR3 is TGTGCCAGCTCACCCCAGGGAGCCGGCTACGAGCAGTACGTC. Translating it yields CASSPQGAGYEQYV.

This clonotype was counted at least ten times. The CDR3 reads CASSIGQSTDTQYF. Written as DNA, the CDR3 is TGCGCCAGCAGCATAGGACAGAGCACAGATACGCAGTATTTT. V is TRBV5-1 and J is TRBJ2-3, with a tentative D call TRBD1 (6 bases). CDR1 SGHRS and CDR2 YFSETQ come from the germline V gene. The CDR3 is 14 residues long. V lost 4 bases, J lost 0 bases, and 9 bases lay in between.

Ten or more counts support this clonotype. V and J are TRBV24-1 and TRBJ2-1; TRBD1 matches at 9 bases. The trim removed 4 bases at V and 0 bases at J, leaving 3 bases unmatched. This CDR3 contains 16 residues. CDR1 is KGHDR and CDR2 is SFDVKD in the germline V gene. This CDR3 reads CATSDDRGGSYNEQFF. In DNA form, the CDR3 reads TGTGCCACCAGTGACGACAGGGGGGGCTCCTACAATGAGCAGTTCTTC.

This clonotype has more than one count but fewer than ten. This rearrangement joins TRBV7-9 to TRBJ1-5; D may be TRBD1 (6 bases). CDR1 is SEHNR and CDR2 is FQNEAQ in the germline V gene (reference sequence). The CDR3 length is 14 residues. V was shortened by 5 bases and J by 11 bases, with 19 bases between the two germline ends. CDR3 sequence reads: CASSPDGGRGSQHF. The CDR3 region has the DNA TGTGCCAGCAGCCCCGACGGGGGGCGGGGGTCCCAGCATTTT.

This clonotype was recorded many times. The chain links TRBV12-3 or TRBV12-4 to TRBJ2-1; TRBD1 matches at 8 bases. V shed 5 bases, J shed 8 bases, and the junction held 11 bases outside the gene matches. CDR3 length: 15 residues. The CDR3: CASSPRDRSWDEQFF. The CDR3 nucleotides are TGTGCCAGCAGTCCCAGGGACAGGTCGTGGGATGAGCAGTTCTTC.

This clonotype was recorded many times. The chain has TRBV20-1 and TRBJ2-7, with a possible D match to TRBD1 (5 bases). CDR3 length equals 13 residues. The V end lost 6 bases, the J end lost 3 bases, and 15 bases lay between the germline ends. From germline, CDR1 is DFQATT and CDR2 SNEGSKA (reference sequence). CDR3 nucleotides: TGCAGTGCGACAAACACAGGTTACTACGAGCAGTACTTC. Translated, it gives CSATNTGYYEQYF.

There are many counts of this clonotype. This chain uses TRBV12-3 or TRBV12-4 with TRBJ2-2; 8 nucleotides match TRBD1. After removal of 7 bases from V and 5 bases from J, the junction contained 3 bases not matched to a gene. This CDR3 spans 13 amino acids. The CDR3 DNA reads as TGTGCCAGCAACCAGGGGGCGACCGGGGAGCTGTTTTTT. It specifies CASNQGATGELFF.

This clonotype came up many times. This rearrangement joins TRBV29-1 to TRBJ2-5; TRBD1 agrees at 10 bases. Looked up from germline, CDR1 is SQVTM and CDR2 is ANQGSEA. The CDR3 length is 16 residues. V lost 4 bases to trimming and J lost 3 bases; unmatched junction nucleotides: 11. This CDR3 is CSVAALPGQGKETQYF. CDR3 nucleotides: TGCAGCGTTGCCGCATTGCCGGGACAGGGGAAAGAGACCCAGTACTTC.

In its sample, this clonotype was seen many times. The chain carries TRBV7-9 and TRBJ1-6; no clear D. CDR3 size: 13 residues. Germline CDR1 is SEHNR and CDR2 is FQNEAQ (reference sequence). V shed 3 bases and J shed 7 bases, with 7 bases lying between them. The CDR3 here is CASSLESNSPLHF. The CDR3 bases are TGTGCCAGCAGCTTGGAATCGAATTCACCCCTCCACTTT.

The V and J genes are TRBV5-4 and TRBJ1-4; D is unresolved. Germline values: CDR1 SGHNT, CDR2 YYREEE (reference sequence). Trimming took 0 bases from V and 5 from J, leaving 11 bases between them. The CDR3 spans 15 residues. CDR3 residues: CASSLESIGNEKLFF. The CDR3 coding sequence is TGTGCCAGCAGCTTGGAATCCATAGGCAATGAAAAACTGTTTTTT.

This rearrangement joins TRBV5-5 to TRBJ2-7; 7 nucleotides line up with TRBD1. The junction had 4 bases not matched to a gene; V was cut back by 4 bases and J by 3 bases. This CDR3 is 13 amino acids long. The germline gives CDR1 SGHKS, CDR2 YYEKEE (reference sequence). CDR3 in DNA: TGTGCCAGCAGCATACGGGACAGCTACGAGCAGTACGTC. Its translation: CASSIRDSYEQYV.

This clonotype occurred many times. The rearrangement joins TRBV15 to TRBJ2-6; no reliable D call. The CDR3 runs to 11 residues. Trimming stripped 11 bases from V and 4 bases from J, with 6 bases between. Germline values: CDR1 LNHNV, CDR2 YYDKDF (reference sequence). The CDR3 DNA follows: TGTGCCTCCTCCGGGGCCAACGTCCTGACTTTC. Translation: CASSGANVLTF.

J is TRBJ2-3 and V is TRBV6-1; 8 nucleotides align to TRBD2. CDR3 size: 18 residues. Germline values: CDR1 MNHNS, CDR2 SASEGT. Trimming removed 0 bases from V and 2 bases from J; junction bases left unmatched: 10. The CDR3 region has the DNA TGTGCCAGCAGTGAAGCGGACGGGGGGGCTCGATACACAGATACGCAGTATTTT. This encodes CASSEADGGARYTDTQYF.

This sequence joins TRBV4-2 and TRBJ2-2, with 8 bases lining up with TRBD2. The V segment lost 4 bases and the J segment 0 bases; nucleotides outside the gene matches: 7. CDR1 LGHNA and CDR2 YNFKEQ come from the germline V gene. CDR3 size: 17 residues. This CDR3 reads CASSRRSGGPNTGELFF. The CDR3 DNA reads TGTGCCAGCAGCCGCCGGAGCGGGGGCCCGAACACCGGGGAGCTGTTTTTT.

This clonotype was recorded many times. This chain links TRBV5-1 with TRBJ2-7; D is perhaps TRBD2 (5 bases). This CDR3 spans 14 amino acids. CDR1 SGHRS and CDR2 YFSETQ come from the germline V gene. Trimming took 0 bases from V and 7 from J, leaving 14 bases between them. The CDR3 protein is CASSLAGSAREQYF. The CDR3 region has the DNA TGCGCCAGCAGCTTGGCGGGGTCTGCAAGGGAGCAGTACTTC.

This clonotype has at least ten counts. V and J are TRBV20-1 and TRBJ2-1, with TRBD2 matching 9 bases. V shed 0 bases, J shed 5 bases, and the junction held 2 bases outside the gene matches. This CDR3 has 14 amino acids. Germline V lookup: CDR1 DFQATT, CDR2 SNEGSKA (reference sequence). The CDR3 nucleotides are TGCAGTGCTAGAGAGCTAGCGGGAAACAATGAGCAGTTCTTC. Encoded protein: CSARELAGNNEQFF.

This clonotype occurred many times. The chain combines TRBV29-1 with TRBJ1-2; 8 bases match TRBD1. Trimming removed 0 bases from V and 1 base from J; junction bases left unmatched: 4. The germline gives CDR1 SQVTM, CDR2 ANQGSEA. The CDR3 covers 15 residues. CDR3 sequence reads: CSVEDRTGINYGYTF. The CDR3 coding sequence is TGCAGCGTTGAAGATCGGACAGGGATTAACTATGGCTACACCTTC.

Only a few counts were recorded for this clonotype. V gene TRBV12-2 combines with J gene TRBJ2-5; the DNA was not compared with TRBD2, the D call given in the table. TRBV12-2 is flagged as a pseudogene. There are 16 residues in the CDR3. The CDR3 coding sequence is TGTGCAAGTCGCTTAAGGCGAGGGCAGCATCAAGAGACCCAGTACTTC. This codes for CASRLRRGQHQETQYF.

The sample holds a few counts of this clonotype. The chain recombines TRBV29-1 with TRBJ1-4; no clear D. Germline V gives CDR1 SQVTM, CDR2 ANQGSEA. V was trimmed by 0 bases and J by 8 bases, leaving 7 bases between them. The CDR3 is 12 residues long. In DNA form, the CDR3 reads TGCAGCGTTGAAGATCGCTGGGAAAAACTGTTTTTT. As protein: CSVEDRWEKLFF.

There are a few counts of this clonotype. The chain is built from TRBV6-5 and TRBJ1-2, with D perhaps matching TRBD1 (5 bases). This CDR3 region has 14 residues. The germline CDR1 and CDR2 sequences are MNHEY and SVGAGI. The V end lost 4 bases, the J end lost 6 bases, and 15 bases lay between the germline ends. Here the CDR3 reads CASSFGRVGDGYTF. The CDR3 DNA is TGTGCCAGCAGTTTTGGCAGGGTGGGGGATGGCTACACCTTC.

In this sample, this clonotype turned up a few times. The CDR3, as DNA: TGCGCCAGCAGCTTGACTAGCGGGGGGGCCGTAGTGGAGACCCAGTACTTC. Its translation is CASSLTSGGAVVETQYF. This chain uses TRBV5-1 with TRBJ2-5, with 13 nucleotides matching TRBD2. CDR3 length: 17 amino acids. V trimming: 1 base; J trimming: 5 bases; junction bases outside the gene matches: 8. Germline V gene lookup returns CDR1 SGHRS and CDR2 YFSETQ.

V and J are TRBV4-1 and TRBJ2-3; possibly TRBD2 for D (6 bases). Germline V gene data show CDR1 as MGHRA and CDR2 as YSYEKL. The CDR3 has 17 residues. Deletions cut 1 base from V and 0 bases from J, with 14 bases between. The DNA for the CDR3 is TGCGCCAGCAGCCAAGTGGGTTTTCGGGGGAGCACAGATACGCAGTATTTT. Translating gives CASSQVGFRGSTDTQYF.

This clonotype has just a few counts. The V call is TRBV29-1, the J call TRBJ1-2; no definite D call. V lost 4 bases and J lost 4, with 13 bases in between. Germline CDR1 SQVTM, CDR2 ANQGSEA. There are 13 residues in the CDR3. The CDR3 is CSVGSRAGYGYTF. Here the CDR3 DNA reads TGCAGCGTTGGAAGCCGGGCGGGCTATGGCTACACCTTC.

This clonotype has more than one count but fewer than ten. The V gene is TRBV20-1, the J gene TRBJ1-4; tentatively, D is TRBD1 (5 bases). The CDR3 is 13 amino acids. Trimming stripped 6 bases from V and 8 bases from J, with 16 bases between. Germline lookup yields CDR1 DFQATT and CDR2 SNEGSKA (reference sequence). CDR3 sequence (DNA): TGCAGTGCAACTCCGGGGCTGAGAGAAAAACTGTTTTTT. It encodes CSATPGLREKLFF.

This clonotype has a handful of counts. V and J are TRBV13 and TRBJ2-5; 9 bases align to TRBD2. V shed 3 bases, J shed 1 base, and the junction held 6 bases outside the gene matches. The germline V gene has CDR1 PRHDT and CDR2 FYEKMQ (reference sequence). This CDR3 is built from 16 residues. The CDR3 nucleotides read TGTGCCAGCAGCTTTAGCGCGGGGGGGCTCCAAGAGACCCAGTACTTC. Amino acid sequence: CASSFSAGGLQETQYF.

This clonotype was observed many times. V is TRBV19 and J is TRBJ2-3, with 8 bases lining up with TRBD2. The CDR3 has 16 residues. Unmatched junction bases numbered 8, after V lost 3 bases and J lost 3 bases. Germline values: CDR1 LNHDA, CDR2 SQIVND (reference sequence). This chain's CDR3 is CASSMWRLASTDTQYF. The CDR3 nucleotides read TGTGCCAGTAGTATGTGGAGACTAGCGAGTACAGATACGCAGTATTTT.

This clonotype was detected ten times or more. The J gene is TRBJ1-4, the V gene TRBV20-1, with 7 bases fitting TRBD1. The CDR3 is 13 amino acids. With V trimmed by 4 bases and J by 4 bases, 3 bases remained unmatched. Germline assignment: CDR1 DFQATT and CDR2 SNEGSKA (reference sequence). CDR3 in amino acids: CSATDRINEKLFF. In DNA form, the CDR3 reads TGCAGTGCTACGGACAGGATTAATGAAAAACTGTTTTTT.